A single sample is the source of the 6 T cell receptor beta chains below, sequenced in a study of T cell responses to AZD1222 COVID-19 vaccine. The method was immunoSEQ multiplex PCR; TCRdb's version includes in-frame clones alone and lacks a portion of them. In the table there are around 180,000 clones, around 89% of which are singletons. The source material was peripheral blood, sampled on day 0 of AZD1222 vaccination. These TCRs come from an adult in good health.

The chain carries TRBV18 and TRBJ2-1; D is uncertain. CDR3 length equals 15 residues. Looked up from germline, CDR1 is KGHSH and CDR2 is LQKENI. The V end lost 6 bases, the J end lost 0 bases, and 12 bases lay between the germline ends. CDR3 sequence reads: CASSARPSSYNEQFF. CDR3 sequence (DNA): TGTGCCAGCTCTGCCAGGCCGAGCTCCTACAATGAGCAGTTCTTC.

This chain links TRBV15 with TRBJ1-1; no reliable D call. CDR1 and CDR2 (germline): LNHNV, YYDKDF (reference sequence). V was cut by 4 bases and J by 1 base, with 10 bases left in between. The CDR3 runs 14 residues. The CDR3 spells CATSTPAGNTEAFF. CDR3 bases: TGTGCCACCAGCACCCCCGCGGGGAACACTGAAGCTTTCTTT. The full variable domain, rest sourced from reference TRBV15 and TRBJ1-1, is DAMVIQNPRYQVTQFGKPVTLSCSQTLNHNVMYWYQQKSSQAPKLLFHYYDKDFNNEADTPDNFQSRRPNTSFCFLDIRSPGLGDTAMYLCATSTPAGNTEAFFGQGTRLTVV.

The rearrangement uses TRBV10-2 and TRBJ2-1; D is possibly TRBD2 (6 bases). CDR1 WSHSY and CDR2 SAAADI come from the germline V gene. This CDR3 has 15 amino acids. Trimming removed 0 bases at V and 4 bases at J, with 10 bases between. This CDR3 reads CASSESGGDYNEQFF. The DNA for the CDR3 is TGCGCCAGCAGTGAGTCCGGCGGGGATTACAATGAGCAGTTCTTC.

This chain connects TRBV7-2 to TRBJ2-7; 10 bases are shared with TRBD2. Germline V CDR1 and CDR2: SGHTA, FQGNSA. Trimming removed 5 bases from V and 7 bases from J; junction bases left unmatched: 14. The CDR3 is made up of 16 amino acids. The CDR3 loop reads CASSPRSAGGLREQYF. The CDR3 region has the DNA TGTGCCAGCAGCCCACGTTCAGCGGGGGGGCTGAGGGAGCAGTACTTC.

V and J are TRBV28 and TRBJ2-1; a possible D gene is TRBD2 (5 bases). Between the trimmed V and J ends, which lost 1 base and 2 bases, there was a span of 6 bases. The CDR3 loop spans 14 amino acids. Germline values: CDR1 MDHEN, CDR2 SYDVKM. This CDR3 reads CASSLFGTYNEQFF. The CDR3 nucleotides are TGTGCCAGCAGTTTATTCGGGACCTACAATGAGCAGTTCTTC.

J is TRBJ2-2 and V is TRBV5-1; 9 positions match TRBD2. Germline values: CDR1 SGHRS, CDR2 YFSETQ. Losses at the gene ends were 4 bases for V and 1 base for J; bases not matched to a gene: 8. CDR3 length: 17 amino acids. The CDR3 DNA reads TGCGCCAGCAGCCGAAGCGGGAGGCGGGAGAACACCGGGGAGCTGTTTTTT. Residues: CASSRSGRRENTGELFF.